This TCR beta chain comes out of a study of beta chain features in type 1 diabetes. Every isolated RNA sample was fully reverse transcribed, so sequencing captured expressed TCRB transcripts. Profiling relied on immunoSEQ multiplex PCR, and the TCRdb table lists in-frame clones only, not all of them. The table includes around 320,000 clones, around 13% detected once. This clone was detected only a few times. This CDR3 spans 15 amino acids. Germline V gene sequence: CDR1 SGHTA, CDR2 FQGNSA. The V end lost 2 bases, the J end lost 2 bases, and 10 bases lay between the germline ends. J is TRBJ2-4 and V is TRBV7-2; D is unresolved. Specimen: central memory CD4+ T cells from blood. The sequence was obtained from a man aged 25 to 40 in good health. The chain's CDR3 is CASSLLPQTKNIQYF. In DNA, the CDR3 is TGTGCCAGCAGCTTATTGCCACAGACCAAAAACATTCAGTACTTC. The full variable domain, completed using reference TRBV7-2 and TRBJ2-4, is GAGVSQSPSNKVTEKGKDVELRCDPISGHTALYWYRQSLGQGLEFLIYFQGNSAPDKSGLPSDRFSAERTGGSVSTLTIQRTQQEDSAVYLCASSLLPQTKNIQYFGAGTRLSVL.